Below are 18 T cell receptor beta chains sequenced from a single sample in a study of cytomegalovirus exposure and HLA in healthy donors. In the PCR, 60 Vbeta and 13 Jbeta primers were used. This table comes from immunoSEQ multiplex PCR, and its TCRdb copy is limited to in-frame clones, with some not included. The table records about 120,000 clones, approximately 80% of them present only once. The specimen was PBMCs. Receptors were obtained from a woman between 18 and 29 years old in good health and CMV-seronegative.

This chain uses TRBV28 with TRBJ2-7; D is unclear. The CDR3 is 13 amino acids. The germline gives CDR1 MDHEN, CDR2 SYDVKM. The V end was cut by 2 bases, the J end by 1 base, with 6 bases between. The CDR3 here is CASSLDISYEQYF. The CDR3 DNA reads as TGTGCCAGCAGTTTAGACATATCCTACGAGCAGTACTTC.

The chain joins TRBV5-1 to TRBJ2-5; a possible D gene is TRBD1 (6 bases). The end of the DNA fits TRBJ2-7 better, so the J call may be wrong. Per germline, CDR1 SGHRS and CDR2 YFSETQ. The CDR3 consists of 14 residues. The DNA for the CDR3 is TGCGCCAGCAGCTGGGGGACATCCTATTTCGAGCAGTACTTC. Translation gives CASSWGTSYFEQYF.

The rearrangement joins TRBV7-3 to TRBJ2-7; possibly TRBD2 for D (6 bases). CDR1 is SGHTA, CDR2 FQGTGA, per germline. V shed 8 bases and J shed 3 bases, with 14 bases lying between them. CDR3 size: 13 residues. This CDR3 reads CASSAGPHYEQYF. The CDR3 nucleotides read TGTGCCAGCTCTGCGGGGCCCCACTACGAGCAGTACTTC.

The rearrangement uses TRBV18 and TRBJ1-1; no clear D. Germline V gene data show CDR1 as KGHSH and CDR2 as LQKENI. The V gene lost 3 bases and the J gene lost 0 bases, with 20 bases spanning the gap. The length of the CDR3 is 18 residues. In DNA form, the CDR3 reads TGTGCCAGCTCACCTAGGTCCGGGTATCAGCGTGTGAACACTGAAGCTTTCTTT. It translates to CASSPRSGYQRVNTEAFF.

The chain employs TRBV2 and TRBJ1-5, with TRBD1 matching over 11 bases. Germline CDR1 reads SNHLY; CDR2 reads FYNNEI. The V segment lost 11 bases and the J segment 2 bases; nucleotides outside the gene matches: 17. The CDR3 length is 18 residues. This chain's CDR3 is CACRLDGQGARRNQPQHF. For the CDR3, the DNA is TGTGCCTGTCGATTGGACGGACAGGGGGCGCGACGCAATCAGCCCCAGCATTTT.

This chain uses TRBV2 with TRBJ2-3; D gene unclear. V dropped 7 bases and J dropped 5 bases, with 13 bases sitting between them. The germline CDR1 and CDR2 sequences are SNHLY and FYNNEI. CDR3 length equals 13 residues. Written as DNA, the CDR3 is TGTGCCAGCATGGTTGGGCTTATAGATACGCAGTATTTT. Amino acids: CASMVGLIDTQYF.

The CDR3 coding sequence is TGTGCCAGCAGCGTAGGAGGGGGTAGTAAAAATGAGCAGTTCTTC. Amino acids: CASSVGGGSKNEQFF. The chain uses TRBV9 and TRBJ2-1, with TRBD1 as a possible D gene (6 bases). Germline values: CDR1 SGDLS, CDR2 YYNGEE. The CDR3 has 15 amino acids. V lost 0 bases and J lost 7, with 14 bases in between.

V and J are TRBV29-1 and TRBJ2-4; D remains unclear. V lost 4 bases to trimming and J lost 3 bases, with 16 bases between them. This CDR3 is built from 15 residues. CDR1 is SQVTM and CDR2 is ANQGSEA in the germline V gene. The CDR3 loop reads CSVVGTFGVKNIQYF. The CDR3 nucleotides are TGCAGCGTTGTAGGAACATTTGGAGTCAAAAACATTCAGTACTTC.

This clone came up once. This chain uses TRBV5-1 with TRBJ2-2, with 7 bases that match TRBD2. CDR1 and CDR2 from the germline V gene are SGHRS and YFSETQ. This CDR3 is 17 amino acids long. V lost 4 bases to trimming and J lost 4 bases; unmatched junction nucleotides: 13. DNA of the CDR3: TGCGCCAGCAGCGCCGGACTGGCGGGAGTAGGCACCGGGGAGCTGTTTTTT. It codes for CASSAGLAGVGTGELFF.

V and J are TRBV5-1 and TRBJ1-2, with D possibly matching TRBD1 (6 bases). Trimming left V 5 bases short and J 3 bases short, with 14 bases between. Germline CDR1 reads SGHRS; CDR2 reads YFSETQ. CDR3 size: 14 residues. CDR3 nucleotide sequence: TGCGCCAGCAGTGGTACAGGGACGGACTATGGCTACACCTTC. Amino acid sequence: CASSGTGTDYGYTF.

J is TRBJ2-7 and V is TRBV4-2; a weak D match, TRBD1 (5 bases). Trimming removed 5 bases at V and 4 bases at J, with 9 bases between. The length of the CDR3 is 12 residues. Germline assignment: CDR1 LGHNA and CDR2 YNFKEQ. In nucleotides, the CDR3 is TGTGCCAGCAGCTACGACAGTTACGAGCAGTACTTC. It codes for CASSYDSYEQYF.

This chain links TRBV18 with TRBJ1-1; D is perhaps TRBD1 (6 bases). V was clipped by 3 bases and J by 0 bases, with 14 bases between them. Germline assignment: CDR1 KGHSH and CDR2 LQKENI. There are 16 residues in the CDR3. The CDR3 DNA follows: TGTGCCAGCTCACCGGACAGCCCGTCCCTGAACACTGAAGCTTTCTTT. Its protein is CASSPDSPSLNTEAFF.

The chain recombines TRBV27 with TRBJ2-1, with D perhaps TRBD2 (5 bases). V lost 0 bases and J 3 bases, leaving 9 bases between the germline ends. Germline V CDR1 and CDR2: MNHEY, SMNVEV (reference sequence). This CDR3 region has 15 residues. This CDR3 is CASSLSGEGYNEQFF. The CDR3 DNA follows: TGTGCCAGCAGTTTATCGGGAGAAGGCTACAATGAGCAGTTCTTC.

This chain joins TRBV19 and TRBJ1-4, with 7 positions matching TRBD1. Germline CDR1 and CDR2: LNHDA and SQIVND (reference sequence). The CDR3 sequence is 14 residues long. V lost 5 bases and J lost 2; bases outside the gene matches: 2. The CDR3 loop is CASSGQVTNEKLFF. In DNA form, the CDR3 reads TGTGCCAGTAGTGGACAGGTTACTAATGAAAAACTGTTTTTT.

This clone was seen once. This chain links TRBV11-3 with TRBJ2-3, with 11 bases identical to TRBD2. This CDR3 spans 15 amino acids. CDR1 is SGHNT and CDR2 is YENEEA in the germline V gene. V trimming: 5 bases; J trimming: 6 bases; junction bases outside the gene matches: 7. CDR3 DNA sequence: TGTGCCAGCAGCCAGAGACTAGCGGGACTCGATACGCAGTATTTT. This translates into CASSQRLAGLDTQYF.

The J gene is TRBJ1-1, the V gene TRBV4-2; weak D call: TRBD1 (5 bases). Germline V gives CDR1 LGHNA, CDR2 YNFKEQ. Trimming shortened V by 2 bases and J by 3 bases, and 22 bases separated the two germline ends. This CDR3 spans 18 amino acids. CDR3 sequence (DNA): TGTGCCAGCAGCCAAATGGGAAATCATGGAGTAGGGGACACTGAAGCTTTCTTT. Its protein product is CASSQMGNHGVGDTEAFF.

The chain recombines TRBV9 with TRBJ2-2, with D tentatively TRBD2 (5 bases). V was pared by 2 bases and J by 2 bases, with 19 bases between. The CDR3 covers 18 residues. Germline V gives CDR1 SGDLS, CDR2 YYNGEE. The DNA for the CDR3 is TGTGCCAGCAGCGTTGCCCACTCTAGCCGAGGAAACACCGGGGAGCTGTTTTTT. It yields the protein CASSVAHSSRGNTGELFF.

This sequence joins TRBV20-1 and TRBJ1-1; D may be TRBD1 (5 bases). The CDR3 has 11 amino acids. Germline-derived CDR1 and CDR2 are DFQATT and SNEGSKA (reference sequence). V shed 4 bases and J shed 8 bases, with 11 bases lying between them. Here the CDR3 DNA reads TGCAGTGCTACGACAGACCGGGAAGCTTTCTTT. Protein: CSATTDREAFF.